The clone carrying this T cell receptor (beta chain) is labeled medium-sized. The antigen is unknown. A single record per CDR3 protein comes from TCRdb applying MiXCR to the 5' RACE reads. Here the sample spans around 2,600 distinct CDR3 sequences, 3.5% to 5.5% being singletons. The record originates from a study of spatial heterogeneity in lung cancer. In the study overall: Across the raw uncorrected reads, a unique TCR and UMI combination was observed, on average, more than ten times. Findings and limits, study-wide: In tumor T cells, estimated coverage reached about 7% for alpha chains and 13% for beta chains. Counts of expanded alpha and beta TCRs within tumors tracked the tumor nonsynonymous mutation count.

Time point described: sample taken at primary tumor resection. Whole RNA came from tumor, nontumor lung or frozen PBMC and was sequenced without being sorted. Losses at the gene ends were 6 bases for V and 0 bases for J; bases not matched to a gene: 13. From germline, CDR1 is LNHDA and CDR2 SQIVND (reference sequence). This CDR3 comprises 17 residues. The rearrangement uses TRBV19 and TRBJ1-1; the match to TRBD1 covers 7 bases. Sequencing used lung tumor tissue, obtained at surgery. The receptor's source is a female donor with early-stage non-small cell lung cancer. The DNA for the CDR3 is TGTGCCAGTAGATCCTGGGGGACAGCTGTCATGAACACTGAAGCTTTCTTT. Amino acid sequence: CASRSWGTAVMNTEAFF.